The TCR beta chain described here comes from a study of blood T cell repertoires in COVID-19. Turning to the study itself: Researchers got acute and convalescent COVID-19 samples from the United States, Italy and Spain.

Authors' methods: Counts of nucleated cells, estimated from reference gene primer amplification, were obtained. Data came from immunoSEQ multiplex PCR; TCRdb stores just in-frame clones and leaves some out. V, J and clone size are taken as reported in that table, and D and trimming were inferred from the DNA itself. The table has hundreds of thousands of clones, 88% seen once; the top ten hold around 1%. Self-reported history from a screening survey and questionnaire set each donor's cohort. CDR1 MNHEY and CDR2 SMNVEV come from the germline V gene (reference sequence). The CDR3 extends over 17 amino acids. The trim removed 2 bases at V and 2 bases at J, leaving 8 bases unmatched.

The chain couples TRBV27 to TRBJ2-5, with 10 bases matching TRBD2. Sequenced input: PBMCs or T cells enriched from blood (not recorded which). The source is a woman aged 30 to 39 who had recovered from COVID-19. CDR3 sequence: CASSLLRAGGLQETQYF. CDR3 in DNA: TGTGCCAGCAGTTTACTGCGAGCGGGGGGGTTACAAGAGACCCAGTACTTC.